This T cell receptor (beta chain) comes out of a study of circulating tumor DNA in untreated peripheral T-cell lymphoma. Method: immunoSEQ multiplex PCR; TCRdb's copy keeps in-frame clones and lacks some. The sample carries roughly 9,000 clones, about 82% recorded once. Germline lookup yields CDR1 WSHSY and CDR2 SAAADI. CDR3 length equals 13 residues. V shed 2 bases and J shed 4 bases, with 8 bases lying between them. Sequencing was carried out using tumor tissue. This clonotype originated in a human donor with peripheral T-cell lymphoma. The chain is built from TRBV10-2 and TRBJ1-1; tentative D call: TRBD1 (5 bases). CDR3 sequence: CASSEQGGTEAFF. The CDR3 DNA follows: TGCGCCAGCAGTGAGCAGGGTGGCACTGAAGCTTTCTTT.